Presented here are 19 T cell receptor beta chains from one specimen sequenced in a study of PD-1 blockade in classical Hodgkin lymphoma. The sample's time point: cycle 4 day 1 (C4D1), after less than seven weeks of nivolumab. Each and every patient relapsed after autologous stem cell transplantation, and patients got differing brentuximab vedotin exposure. Sequenced by immunoSEQ multiplex PCR; TCRdb stores in-frame clones only, minus some. This table holds approximately 52,000 clones, about nine tenths found once. Source: peripheral blood mononuclear cells (PBMCs), taken before the fourth cycle of nivolumab. All receptors come from a human donor with classical Hodgkin lymphoma.

The J gene is TRBJ1-2, the V gene TRBV7-9, with D maybe TRBD1 (6 bases). This CDR3 is 15 amino acids long. Germline loops: CDR1 SEHNR, CDR2 FQNEAQ (reference sequence). V gave up 5 bases and J gave up 0 bases, with 13 bases separating them. CDR3 protein: CASSQVGQTNYGYTF. CDR3 nucleotides: TGTGCCAGCAGCCAAGTGGGACAAACTAACTATGGCTACACCTTC.

The rearrangement links TRBV4-2 to TRBJ2-3, with 11 bases aligning to TRBD2. Germline-derived CDR1 and CDR2 are LGHNA and YNFKEQ. Germline trimming cut 4 bases from V and 2 bases from J; bases unmatched to any gene: 2. The CDR3 is 15 amino acids. CDR3 DNA sequence: TGTGCCAGCAGCCGACTAGCGGGATTCACAGATACGCAGTATTTT. Protein product: CASSRLAGFTDTQYF.

V is TRBV19 and J is TRBJ2-4; TRBD1 agrees at 7 bases. The CDR3 is 14 amino acids. Trimming at V came to 7 bases and at J to 0 bases, leaving 3 bases not matched to a gene. The germline gives CDR1 LNHDA, CDR2 SQIVND (reference sequence). In DNA, the CDR3 is TGTGCCAGTACCACAGGGGTAGCCAAAAACATTCAGTACTTC. It encodes CASTTGVAKNIQYF. Full variable domain (remainder filled in from reference TRBV19 and TRBJ2-4): DGGITQSPKYLFRKEGQNVTLSCEQNLNHDAMYWYRQDPGQGLRLIYYSQIVNDFQKGDIAEGYSVSREKKESFPLTVTSAQKNPTAFYLCASTTGVAKNIQYFGAGTRLSVL.

The chain recombines TRBV28 with TRBJ2-7; TRBD1 matches at 7 bases. The CDR3 contains 16 residues. The V and J ends lost 4 bases and 0 bases, in that order; junction bases with no gene match: 9. The germline V gene has CDR1 MDHEN and CDR2 SYDVKM. This chain's CDR3 is CASSSRQGPSSYEQYF. In DNA form, the CDR3 reads TGTGCCAGCAGTTCACGACAGGGCCCCTCCTCCTACGAGCAGTACTTC.

The CDR3 protein is CASGFGNQPQHF. The CDR3 DNA sequence: TGTGCCAGCGGTTTTGGCAATCAGCCCCAGCATTTT. This chain links TRBV6-5 with TRBJ1-5; D uncertain. The CDR3 contains 12 residues. The germline V gene encodes CDR1 MNHEY and CDR2 SVGAGI. V was cut by 8 bases and J by 2 bases, with 7 bases left in between.

This clone was seen once. This chain connects TRBV6-1 to TRBJ1-1; D is ambiguous. The V and J ends lost 3 bases and 0 bases respectively, with 5 bases between them. Germline V lookup: CDR1 MNHNS, CDR2 SASEGT. This CDR3 has 13 residues. CDR3 bases: TGTGCCAGCAGTGACGGGTTGAACACTGAAGCTTTCTTT. Protein sequence: CASSDGLNTEAFF.

This chain connects TRBV10-2 to TRBJ2-3; 7 bases are shared with TRBD2. With 6 bases clipped from V and 4 bases from J, the junction kept 7 bases outside the gene matches. The CDR3 length is 14 residues. Germline V CDR1 and CDR2: WSHSY, SAAADI. The CDR3 DNA sequence: TGCGCCAGCAGGGGGGAGGGTCTAGCAGATACGCAGTATTTT. Its translation: CASRGEGLADTQYF.

The rearrangement links TRBV25-1 to TRBJ1-4; D not resolved. Germline assignment: CDR1 MGHDK and CDR2 SYGVNS. Trimming took 5 bases from V and 6 from J, leaving 7 bases between them. The CDR3 totals 12 residues. This CDR3 is CASSSVDEKLFF. CDR3 DNA sequence: TGTGCCAGCAGTTCGGTGGATGAAAAACTGTTTTTT.

The chain uses TRBV7-2 and TRBJ1-4; 7 positions match TRBD1. This CDR3 region has 15 residues. After removal of 5 bases from V and 7 bases from J, the junction contained 10 bases not matched to a gene. Per the germline V gene, CDR1 is SGHTA and CDR2 is FQGNSA. The DNA of the CDR3 is TGTGCCAGCAGCCCGCGCGCAGGACAGGTTGAAAAACTGTTTTTT. Translated: CASSPRAGQVEKLFF.

The CDR3 bases are TGTGCCAGCAGCGTAGAGGACAGCTCCTACAATGAGCAGTTCTTC. The encoded protein is CASSVEDSSYNEQFF. The chain links TRBV9 to TRBJ2-1, with D possibly being TRBD1 (6 bases). CDR3 length: 15 residues. The germline CDR1 and CDR2 sequences are SGDLS and YYNGEE. Trimming stripped 0 bases from V and 0 bases from J, with 7 bases between.

With regard to this clone: The germline gene is not matched at one end of the junction; a read error may be the cause. V and J are TRBV10-3 and TRBJ2-2; 9 positions match TRBD1. CDR3 length: 16 residues. Germline CDR1 and CDR2: ENHRY and SYGVKD. CDR3 protein: CAISQSDRGGAGELFF. CDR3 coding DNA: TGTGCCATCAGTCAGTCGGACAGGGGCGGGGCCGGGGAGCTGTTTTTT.

CDR3 DNA: TGTGCCAGCAGCTTAGCGGTAGGGATTAATTCACCCCTCCACTTT. Encoded protein: CASSLAVGINSPLHF. V gene TRBV7-6 combines with J gene TRBJ1-6, with no clear D. The V and J ends lost 0 bases and 6 bases respectively, with 9 bases between them. This CDR3 has 15 residues. From germline, CDR1 is SGHVS and CDR2 FNYEAQ. Full variable domain (missing parts from reference TRBV7-6 and TRBJ1-6): GAGVSQSPRYKVTKRGQDVALRCDPISGHVSLYWYRQALGQGPEFLTYFNYEAQQDKSGLPNDRFSAERPEGSISTLTIQRTEQRDSAMYRCASSLAVGINSPLHFGNGTRLTVT.

This chain connects TRBV15 to TRBJ2-7, with D possibly TRBD2 on 6 matching bases. Germline V CDR1 and CDR2: LNHNV, YYDKDF (reference sequence). The CDR3 has 15 amino acids. V lost 5 bases and J 1 base, leaving 15 bases between the germline ends. The CDR3 is CATSARRDFSYEQYF. The CDR3 DNA reads TGTGCCACCAGCGCTCGGCGGGACTTTTCCTACGAGCAGTACTTC.

The rearrangement joins TRBV6-5 to TRBJ1-1; D may be TRBD1 (5 bases). The CDR3 length is 15 residues. V was trimmed by 2 bases and J by 1 base, leaving 11 bases between them. Germline CDR1 MNHEY, CDR2 SVGAGI. Here the CDR3 reads CASSYEGLQNTEAFF. For the CDR3, the DNA is TGTGCCAGCAGTTACGAGGGGTTGCAGAACACTGAAGCTTTCTTT.

This chain connects TRBV5-1 to TRBJ2-3, with D possibly being TRBD2 (6 bases). The germline gives CDR1 SGHRS, CDR2 YFSETQ. This CDR3 spans 14 amino acids. Trimming removed 0 bases from V and 2 bases from J, with 7 bases in between. Written as DNA, the CDR3 is TGCGCCAGCAGCTTGGGCGGGATCACAGATACGCAGTATTTT. As protein: CASSLGGITDTQYF. Combining the CDR3 with reference TRBV5-1 and TRBJ2-3 gives the whole variable domain KAGVTQTPRYLIKTRGQQVTLSCSPISGHRSVSWYQQTPGQGLQFLFEYFSETQRNKGNFPGRFSGRQFSNSRSEMNVSTLELGDSALYLCASSLGGITDTQYFGPGTRLTVL.

This chain uses TRBV5-1 with TRBJ2-7, with 10 positions matching TRBD1. CDR1 SGHRS and CDR2 YFSETQ come from the germline V gene. V shed 4 bases and J 2 bases; nucleotides not matched to a gene: 3. The CDR3 has 14 amino acids. CDR3 nucleotide sequence: TGCGCCAGCAGCCACGGACAGGGGGCCTACGAGCAGTACTTC. This translates into CASSHGQGAYEQYF.

The chain is built from TRBV25-1 and TRBJ2-5, with a possible D match to TRBD2 (6 bases). This CDR3 contains 16 residues. The V gene's germline CDR1 is MGHDK and CDR2 SYGVNS. Trimming shortened V by 6 bases and J by 1 base, and 18 bases separated the two germline ends. The CDR3 loop is CASRPQDGDSQETQYF. The CDR3 nucleotides are TGTGCCAGCAGACCACAGGACGGGGACTCCCAAGAGACCCAGTACTTC.

The chain has TRBV27 and TRBJ2-3; D may be TRBD2 (6 bases). The CDR3 has 14 residues. Trimming took 5 bases from V and 6 from J, leaving 15 bases between them. CDR1 and CDR2 from the germline V gene are MNHEY and SMNVEV (reference sequence). CDR3 bases: TGTGCCAGCAGTGGCGGGAACGACGCGGATACGCAGTATTTT. Residues: CASSGGNDADTQYF.

The V gene is TRBV6-1, the J gene TRBJ2-7, with 7 positions matching TRBD1. V was clipped by 2 bases and J by 2 bases; unmatched bases: 6. Germline V gene data show CDR1 as MNHNS and CDR2 as SASEGT. The CDR3 sequence is 15 residues long. CDR3 nucleotides: TGTGCCAGCAGTGAAAGGGACAGTGATACCTACGAGCAGTACTTC. This codes for CASSERDSDTYEQYF.